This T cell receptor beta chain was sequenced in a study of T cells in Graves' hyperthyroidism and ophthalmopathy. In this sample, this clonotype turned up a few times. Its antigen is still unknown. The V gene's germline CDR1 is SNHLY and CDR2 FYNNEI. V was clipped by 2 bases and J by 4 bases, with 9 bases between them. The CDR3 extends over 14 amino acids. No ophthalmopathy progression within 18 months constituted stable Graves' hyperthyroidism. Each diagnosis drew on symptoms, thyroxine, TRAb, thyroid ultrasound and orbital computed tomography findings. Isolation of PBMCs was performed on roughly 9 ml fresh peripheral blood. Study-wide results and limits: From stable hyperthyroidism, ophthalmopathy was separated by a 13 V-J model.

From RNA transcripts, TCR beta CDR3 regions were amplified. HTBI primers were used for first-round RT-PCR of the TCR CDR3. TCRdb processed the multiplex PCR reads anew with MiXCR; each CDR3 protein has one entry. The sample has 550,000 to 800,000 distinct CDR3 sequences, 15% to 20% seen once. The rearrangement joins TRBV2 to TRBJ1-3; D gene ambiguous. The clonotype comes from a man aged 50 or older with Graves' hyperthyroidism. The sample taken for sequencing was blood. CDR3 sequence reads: CASSENRSGNTIYF. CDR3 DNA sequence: TGTGCCAGCAGTGAAAACAGATCGGGAAACACCATATATTTT. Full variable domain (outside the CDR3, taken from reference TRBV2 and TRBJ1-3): EPEVTQTPSHQVTQMGQEVILRCVPISNHLYFYWYRQILGQKVEFLVSFYNNEISEKSEIFDDQFSVERPDGSNFTLKIRSTKLEDSAMYFCASSENRSGNTIYFGEGSWLTVV.